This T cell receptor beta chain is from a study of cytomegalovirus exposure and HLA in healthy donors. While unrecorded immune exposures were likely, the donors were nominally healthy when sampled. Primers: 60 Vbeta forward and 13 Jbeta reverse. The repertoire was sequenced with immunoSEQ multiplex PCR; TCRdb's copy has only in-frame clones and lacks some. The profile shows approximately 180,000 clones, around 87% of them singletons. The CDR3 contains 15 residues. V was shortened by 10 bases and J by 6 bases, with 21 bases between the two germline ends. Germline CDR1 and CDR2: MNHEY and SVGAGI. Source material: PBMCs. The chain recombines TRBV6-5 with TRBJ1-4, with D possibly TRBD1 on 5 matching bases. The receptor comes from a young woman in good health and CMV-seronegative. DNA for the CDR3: TGTGCCACGGCCCGGAGGGACCTCCGTGATGAAAAACTGTTTTTT. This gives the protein CATARRDLRDEKLFF.